The 24 T cell receptor beta chains reported below all come from one sample, sequenced in a study of shared clonotypes between healthy human individuals. Some clones are missing from TCRdb's copy, which holds only in-frame ones; the method was immunoSEQ multiplex PCR. The repertoire includes hundreds of thousands of clones, around four fifths of them detected once, and around 1.8% sits in the top ten. Sequenced: memory CD4+ T cells sorted from blood. Described subset: CD45RA-negative fraction. All receptors come from a woman younger than 45 in good health.

This clone was seen ten or more times. The V and J genes are TRBV4-1 and TRBJ2-4; 8 positions match TRBD1. CDR3 length: 13 residues. J lost 8 bases, V lost 3 bases, and 3 bases had no gene match. Germline CDR1 and CDR2: MGHRA and YSYEKL. The CDR3 is CASSQDRVDIQYF. The CDR3, as DNA: TGCGCCAGCAGCCAGGACAGGGTGGACATTCAGTACTTC.

V gene TRBV27 combines with J gene TRBJ2-3, with D unclear. This CDR3 contains 16 residues. Trimming stripped 6 bases from V and 4 bases from J, with 20 bases between. Germline V lookup: CDR1 MNHEY, CDR2 SMNVEV (reference sequence). CDR3 nucleotides: TGTGCCAGCAGCCCGGATTTCCGGAAGATTGCAGATACGCAGTATTTT. Protein product: CASSPDFRKIADTQYF.

The chain has TRBV7-9 and TRBJ2-3; D is unresolved. Trimming pared 5 bases from V and 12 bases from J, leaving 3 bases between. The germline V gene encodes CDR1 SEHNR and CDR2 FQNEAQ (reference sequence). CDR3 size: 8 residues. The CDR3 here is CASSPQYF. For the CDR3, the DNA is TGTGCCAGCAGCCCACAGTATTTT.

The genes are TRBV19 and TRBJ2-2; TRBD2 is a possible D gene (5 bases). V lost 5 bases, J lost 5 bases, and 12 bases lay in between. Germline CDR1 reads LNHDA; CDR2 reads SQIVND (reference sequence). The CDR3 consists of 14 residues. The CDR3 DNA reads as TGTGCCAGTAGTCCAAACAGAGGGACCGGGGAGCTGTTTTTT. Translating gives CASSPNRGTGELFF.

The gene calls are TRBV10-3 and TRBJ2-1; D possibly corresponds to TRBD1 (7 bases). CDR1 is ENHRY and CDR2 is SYGVKD in the germline V gene. V was trimmed by 5 bases and J by 2 bases, leaving 10 bases between them. The CDR3 has 14 residues. The DNA of the CDR3 is TGTGCCATCAGTTCAGGGGGGACCTACAATGAGCAGTTCTTC. Translating it yields CAISSGGTYNEQFF.

J is TRBJ2-5 and V is TRBV30; D might be TRBD2 (5 bases). Germline V lookup: CDR1 GTSNPN, CDR2 SVGIG (reference sequence). This CDR3 has 13 amino acids. Trimming took off 1 base at V and 5 bases at J, with 11 bases between the two ends. This CDR3 reads CAWSERARETQYF. In nucleotides, the CDR3 is TGTGCCTGGAGTGAGAGGGCTCGGGAGACCCAGTACTTC.

V usage is TRBV11-2 and J usage is TRBJ2-3; D not resolved. Trimming took 2 bases from V and 2 from J, leaving 8 bases between them. This CDR3 has 14 residues. In germline, CDR1 is SGHAT, CDR2 FQNNGV. The CDR3 here is CASSLLEVTDTQYF. In DNA form, the CDR3 reads TGTGCCAGCAGCTTACTAGAGGTCACAGATACGCAGTATTTT.

The CDR3 reads CASTSLYRVKGGETQYF. The CDR3 nucleotides read TGTGCCAGCACCTCCCTTTACAGGGTCAAGGGCGGAGAGACCCAGTACTTC. The chain recombines TRBV28 with TRBJ2-5; D is perhaps TRBD1 (6 bases). Trimming left V 7 bases short and J 4 bases short, with 25 bases between. CDR1 and CDR2 (germline): MDHEN, SYDVKM. This CDR3 has 17 residues.

This clone was seen a single time. V and J are TRBV11-3 and TRBJ2-3, with a weak D call TRBD1 (6 bases). The CDR3 sequence is 16 residues long. The V and J ends lost 5 bases and 1 base respectively, with 16 bases between them. CDR1 SGHNT and CDR2 YENEEA come from the germline V gene. This CDR3 is CASSTRSGQGTDTQYF. In DNA form, the CDR3 reads TGTGCCAGCAGCACTCGGTCGGGACAAGGCACAGATACGCAGTATTTT.

The chain couples TRBV5-1 to TRBJ2-3, with unresolved D. Trimming took off 6 bases at V and 2 bases at J, with 19 bases between the two ends. The CDR3 spans 16 residues. Germline V gene sequence: CDR1 SGHRS, CDR2 YFSETQ. The CDR3 DNA sequence: TGCGCCAGCAAGGTCGGCGACCTGATGAACACAGATACGCAGTATTTT. Its protein product is CASKVGDLMNTDTQYF.

This clone was picked up many times. V is TRBV6-4 and J is TRBJ2-6; a possible D gene is TRBD2 (6 bases). The CDR3 covers 15 residues. Germline CDR1 is MRHNA and CDR2 is SNTAGT. The germline V and J ends were trimmed by 4 bases and 3 bases, with 10 bases remaining between them. The CDR3 spells CASSAGVGGANVLTF. CDR3 nucleotides: TGTGCCAGCAGTGCGGGAGTGGGTGGGGCCAACGTCCTGACTTTC.

This sequence joins TRBV5-1 and TRBJ1-6; no clear D. The V gene's germline CDR1 is SGHRS and CDR2 YFSETQ. This CDR3 comprises 13 residues. V dropped 6 bases and J dropped 10 bases, with 14 bases sitting between them. The CDR3 protein is CASTKGNRSPLHF. Written as DNA, the CDR3 is TGCGCCAGCACCAAGGGAAACCGGTCACCCCTCCACTTT.

V usage is TRBV23-1 and J usage is TRBJ2-2, with a tentative D call TRBD2 (6 bases). TRBV23-1 is known as an ORF, though its function is uncertain. V dropped 7 bases and J dropped 3 bases, with 15 bases sitting between them. This CDR3 has 15 amino acids. CDR3 DNA: TGCGCCAGCACCGGGCCGGGCGGGGACACCGGGGAGCTGTTTTTT. Its translation is CASTGPGGDTGELFF.

The rearrangement uses TRBV5-1 and TRBJ1-1; 7 nucleotides match TRBD1. The CDR3 runs to 15 residues. The germline V gene has CDR1 SGHRS and CDR2 YFSETQ. After removal of 4 bases from V and 0 bases from J, the junction contained 6 bases not matched to a gene. CDR3 sequence reads: CASSEPGQLNTEAFF. CDR3 nucleotides: TGCGCCAGCAGCGAGCCGGGACAGTTGAACACTGAAGCTTTCTTT.

V is TRBV6-6 and J is TRBJ2-5; tentative D call: TRBD2 (6 bases). CDR1 MNHNY and CDR2 SVGAGI come from the germline V gene (reference sequence). This CDR3 comprises 14 residues. V was shortened by 0 bases and J by 5 bases, with 10 bases between the two germline ends. The CDR3 region is CASSYSGGGETQYF. CDR3 sequence (DNA): TGTGCCAGCAGTTACTCGGGAGGTGGGGAGACCCAGTACTTC.

This clone was observed a few times. The chain carries TRBV5-4 and TRBJ1-1, with D possibly TRBD1 on 5 matching bases. Germline V gene data show CDR1 as SGHNT and CDR2 as YYREEE (reference sequence). V was cut by 4 bases and J by 0 bases, with 10 bases left in between. The CDR3 loop spans 14 amino acids. The CDR3 here is CASSTPTVNTEAFF. CDR3 nucleotides: TGTGCCAGCAGCACACCGACAGTGAACACTGAAGCTTTCTTT.

This clone was counted between two and nine times. V and J are TRBV6-5 and TRBJ2-4; the match to TRBD2 covers 12 bases. V lost 5 bases and J lost 3; bases outside the gene matches: 2. Germline V gene lookup returns CDR1 MNHEY and CDR2 SVGAGI. The CDR3 has 15 amino acids. CDR3 sequence: CASSTTSGGKNIQYF. As DNA, the CDR3 is TGTGCCAGCAGTACGACTAGCGGGGGCAAAAACATTCAGTACTTC.

The genes are TRBV18 and TRBJ2-3; TRBD2 is a possible D gene (6 bases). The CDR3 totals 14 residues. Germline CDR1 and CDR2: KGHSH and LQKENI. Trimming shortened V by 3 bases and J by 4 bases, and 11 bases separated the two germline ends. The CDR3 nucleotides are TGTGCCAGCTCACCCACGGGAGTACCAGATACGCAGTATTTT. It translates to CASSPTGVPDTQYF.

This chain connects TRBV27 to TRBJ2-3; no clear D gene. Germline V CDR1 and CDR2: MNHEY, SMNVEV (reference sequence). The CDR3 loop spans 15 amino acids. V was cut by 0 bases and J by 2 bases, with 9 bases left in between. The CDR3 spells CASSLSRANTDTQYF. CDR3 nucleotides: TGTGCCAGCAGTTTATCCCGGGCTAACACAGATACGCAGTATTTT.

This clone occurred many times. V is TRBV2 and J is TRBJ2-7, with a weak D call TRBD1 (5 bases). The V gene's germline CDR1 is SNHLY and CDR2 FYNNEI. V was pared by 4 bases and J by 7 bases, with 11 bases between. This CDR3 is built from 12 residues. This CDR3 is CASSVNNREQYF. As DNA, the CDR3 is TGTGCCAGCAGTGTCAACAACAGGGAGCAGTACTTC.

This sequence joins TRBV5-4 and TRBJ1-2, with D maybe TRBD1 (5 bases). The germline V and J ends were trimmed by 5 bases and 4 bases, with 12 bases remaining between them. There are 13 residues in the CDR3. Germline V gives CDR1 SGHNT, CDR2 YYREEE (reference sequence). Here the CDR3 DNA reads TGTGCCAGCAGTCCAGGGTACCCCTATGGCTACACCTTC. Its protein product is CASSPGYPYGYTF.

The chain recombines TRBV7-3 with TRBJ2-1; TRBD1 matches at 7 bases. The CDR3 spans 15 residues. Germline V gene data show CDR1 as SGHTA and CDR2 as FQGTGA. Unmatched junction bases numbered 7, after V lost 4 bases and J lost 4 bases. CDR3 in amino acids: CASSSGGQAYNEQFF. CDR3 nucleotide sequence: TGTGCCAGCAGCTCCGGAGGACAGGCGTACAATGAGCAGTTCTTC. The whole variable domain, filled in from reference TRBV7-3 and TRBJ2-1, reads GAGVSQTPSNKVTEKGKYVELRCDPISGHTALYWYRQSLGQGPEFLIYFQGTGAADDSGLPNDRFFAVRPEGSVSTLKIQRTERGDSAVYLCASSSGGQAYNEQFFGPGTRLTVL.

The chain combines TRBV9 with TRBJ2-5; D is possibly TRBD1 or TRBD2 (5 bases each). CDR1 and CDR2 (germline): SGDLS, YYNGEE. Trimming removed 0 bases from V and 3 bases from J, with 15 bases in between. The CDR3 runs 16 residues. CDR3 in amino acids: CASSVVPGRGEETQYF. The CDR3 nucleotides are TGTGCCAGCAGCGTAGTTCCGGGGCGAGGGGAAGAGACCCAGTACTTC.

V gene TRBV19 combines with J gene TRBJ2-7; weak D call: TRBD1 (5 bases). V lost 5 bases, J lost 2 bases, and 10 bases lay in between. The CDR3 sequence is 13 residues long. Germline lookup yields CDR1 LNHDA and CDR2 SQIVND (reference sequence). CDR3 loop: CASSRSTAYEQYF. The CDR3 DNA reads as TGTGCCAGTAGTCGGTCGACAGCCTACGAGCAGTACTTC.